This entry features one TCR beta chain sequence. The antigen is undetermined. This sample was taken from a study of CD8 T cells in ankylosing spondylitis. TCRdb reprocessed the 5' RACE reads via MiXCR and lists one record per CDR3 protein. The table has about 150,000 distinct CDR3 sequences, roughly 44% seen once; the top ten hold about 15%. Study-wide points: According to the report, clones linked to the disease were significantly enriched in matched synovial fluid samples taken from ankylosing spondylitis patients.

Trimming removed 5 bases at V and 3 bases at J, with 16 bases between. Germline V gene sequence: CDR1 SEHNR, CDR2 FQNEAQ (reference sequence). CDR3 length: 16 residues. The sequence was collected from a male donor with ankylosing spondylitis. Sequencing was performed on synovial fluid, either unsorted or a sorted T cell fraction (not recorded which). J is TRBJ1-4 and V is TRBV7-9; TRBD1 might be the D (5 bases). This CDR3 is CASSAFPQGSNEKLFF. CDR3 nucleotides: TGTGCCAGCAGCGCATTCCCGCAGGGCTCTAATGAAAAACTGTTTTTT.